The 17 T cell receptor beta chains in this list originate from one sample, sequenced in a study of OX40 agonist ivuxolimab in advanced cancers. Produced via immunoSEQ multiplex PCR; TCRdb's table is partial and in-frame only. The sample records some 62,000 clones, around 81% being singletons. Sequencing used CD4+ or CD8+ T cells sorted from blood, obtained in a trial of the OX40 agonist ivuxolimab. The source of these receptors is an adult with an advanced solid tumor such as melanoma, head and neck, liver or kidney cancer.

This sequence joins TRBV11-2 and TRBJ2-7; D uncertain. Germline V lookup: CDR1 SGHAT, CDR2 FQNNGV. The CDR3 runs to 16 residues. The V end lost 6 bases, the J end lost 3 bases, and 21 bases lay between the germline ends. The CDR3, as DNA: TGTGCCAGCAGTCGAGACGGATGGCGGAGAGACTACGAGCAGTACTTC. Its protein is CASSRDGWRRDYEQYF. Combining the CDR3 with reference TRBV11-2 and TRBJ2-7 gives the whole variable domain EAGVAQSPRYKIIEKRQSVAFWCNPISGHATLYWYQQILGQGPKLLIQFQNNGVVDDSQLPKDRFSAERLKGVDSTLKIQPAKLEDSAVYLCASSRDGWRRDYEQYFGPGTRLTVT.

This sequence joins TRBV5-1 and TRBJ2-5, with 7 bases fitting TRBD2. The CDR3 is 16 amino acids. Germline CDR1 is SGHRS and CDR2 is YFSETQ. J was trimmed by 2 bases and V by 4 bases; bases with no gene match: 11. The DNA of the CDR3 is TGCGCCAGCAGCAGCCCGGGGAGGGGAAAGCAAGAGACCCAGTACTTC. It yields the protein CASSSPGRGKQETQYF.

In this sample, this clone turned up a few times. The chain joins TRBV6-1 to TRBJ1-4, with 9 bases fitting TRBD1. Looked up from germline, CDR1 is MNHNS and CDR2 is SASEGT. The CDR3 totals 14 residues. The V segment lost 1 base and the J segment 8 bases; nucleotides outside the gene matches: 2. The CDR3 region is CASSEGTGAEKLFF. The CDR3 nucleotides read TGTGCCAGCAGTGAAGGGACAGGGGCGGAAAAACTGTTTTTT.

This chain connects TRBV15 to TRBJ2-7; no definite D call. V lost 0 bases to trimming and J lost 5 bases, with 8 bases between them. CDR1 LNHNV and CDR2 YYDKDF come from the germline V gene (reference sequence). This CDR3 region has 13 residues. The CDR3 loop reads CATSRDLSDEQYF. DNA for the CDR3: TGTGCCACCAGCAGAGATCTGTCGGACGAGCAGTACTTC.

This chain links TRBV27 with TRBJ2-7, with D maybe TRBD2 (6 bases). The CDR3 loop spans 12 amino acids. V dropped 6 bases and J dropped 4 bases, with 10 bases sitting between them. From germline, CDR1 is MNHEY and CDR2 SMNVEV (reference sequence). CDR3 sequence: CASRTGGYEQYF. For the CDR3, the DNA is TGTGCCAGCAGAACAGGAGGGTACGAGCAGTACTTC.

The rearrangement joins TRBV5-1 to TRBJ2-7; possibly TRBD1 or TRBD2 for D (5 bases each). The V end was cut by 1 base, the J end by 3 bases, with 11 bases between. Per the germline V gene, CDR1 is SGHRS and CDR2 is YFSETQ. The CDR3 totals 14 residues. The CDR3 region has the DNA TGCGCCAGCAGCTTGACCGGGACGGACTACGAGCAGTACTTC. Encoded protein: CASSLTGTDYEQYF.

V and J are TRBV19 and TRBJ2-1; no clear D gene. Germline-derived CDR1 and CDR2 are LNHDA and SQIVND (reference sequence). V was clipped by 1 base and J by 9 bases, with 13 bases between them. The CDR3 contains 14 residues. The chain's CDR3 is CASSIASTSTEQFF. In nucleotides, the CDR3 is TGTGCCAGTAGTATAGCCTCGACAAGCACTGAGCAGTTCTTC.

There are a few counts of this clone. The V and J genes are TRBV2 and TRBJ1-1, with D perhaps TRBD1 (5 bases). The V gene's germline CDR1 is SNHLY and CDR2 FYNNEI. V lost 6 bases and J lost 2, with 10 bases in between. There are 13 residues in the CDR3. The CDR3 loop is CASRRDLNTEAFF. CDR3 bases: TGTGCCAGCAGGAGGGACTTAAACACTGAAGCTTTCTTT. Complete variable domain (other parts from reference TRBV2 and TRBJ1-1): EPEVTQTPSHQVTQMGQEVILRCVPISNHLYFYWYRQILGQKVEFLVSFYNNEISEKSEIFDDQFSVERPDGSNFTLKIRSTKLEDSAMYFCASRRDLNTEAFFGQGTRLTVV.

Only a few counts were recorded for this clone. The chain has TRBV20-1 and TRBJ1-2, with D unresolved. Trimming stripped 3 bases from V and 7 bases from J, with 9 bases between. The length of the CDR3 is 11 residues. Germline V gene sequence: CDR1 DFQATT, CDR2 SNEGSKA (reference sequence). The CDR3 is CSARKVGGYTF. CDR3 bases: TGCAGTGCTAGGAAGGTGGGTGGCTACACCTTC.

This chain uses TRBV9 with TRBJ2-7, with a tentative D call TRBD1 (5 bases). CDR1 is SGDLS and CDR2 is YYNGEE in the germline V gene. The germline V and J ends were trimmed by 0 bases and 5 bases, with 9 bases remaining between them. The length of the CDR3 is 13 residues. In DNA form, the CDR3 reads TGTGCCAGCAGCGTAGGTTTGACAGACGAGCAGTACTTC. Translated: CASSVGLTDEQYF.

V gene TRBV6-6 combines with J gene TRBJ2-7, with 9 bases aligning to TRBD1. The ends lost 6 bases at V and 4 bases at J; junction bases unmatched: 13. Germline-derived CDR1 and CDR2 are MNHNY and SVGAGI (reference sequence). The CDR3 covers 16 residues. The CDR3 coding sequence is TGTGCCAGCAGGTCCAAGGACAGGGGCGGGGGTTACGAGCAGTACTTC. Amino acids: CASRSKDRGGGYEQYF.

The chain combines TRBV6-4 with TRBJ2-7; TRBD1 might be the D (6 bases). V lost 4 bases and J 2 bases, leaving 27 bases between the germline ends. CDR1 and CDR2 (germline): MRHNA, SNTAGT. The CDR3 totals 19 residues. CDR3 DNA: TGTGCCAGCAGTGCCCCCCCGGCAGGGGCGACACCGGGTCCCTACGAGCAGTACTTC. Its protein is CASSAPPAGATPGPYEQYF.

In this sample, this clone turned up a few times. The chain recombines TRBV5-4 with TRBJ2-3; 8 bases are a match to TRBD2. The CDR3 totals 19 residues. V trimming: 1 base; J trimming: 0 bases; junction bases outside the gene matches: 13. Germline-derived CDR1 and CDR2 are SGHNT and YYREEE (reference sequence). The CDR3 sequence is CASSLLAGWGGVSTDTQYF. The CDR3 DNA reads TGTGCCAGCAGCTTGCTAGCGGGCTGGGGAGGGGTTAGCACAGATACGCAGTATTTT. The entire variable domain, with the rest obtained from reference TRBV5-4 and TRBJ2-3, is as follows: ETGVTQSPTHLIKTRGQQVTLRCSSQSGHNTVSWYQQALGQGPQFIFQYYREEENGRGNFPPRFSGLQFPNYSSELNVNALELDDSALYLCASSLLAGWGGVSTDTQYFGPGTRLTVL.

This clone was seen only once. The chain has TRBV6-5 and TRBJ2-5, with a tentative D call TRBD2 (5 bases). The end of the DNA fits TRBJ2-7 better, so the J call may be wrong. Germline lookup yields CDR1 MNHEY and CDR2 SVGAGI. This CDR3 region has 15 residues. In DNA, the CDR3 is TGTGCCAGCAAAGCGGCTGTACACAAGGACTACGAGCAGTACTTC. Translation gives CASKAAVHKDYEQYF.

V and J are TRBV6-4 and TRBJ2-3; D may match TRBD1 or TRBD2 (5 bases each). The CDR3 is 13 residues long. In germline, CDR1 is MRHNA, CDR2 SNTAGT. The germline V and J ends were trimmed by 4 bases and 6 bases, with 11 bases remaining between them. CDR3 sequence (DNA): TGTGCCAGCAGTGGGGGGAGCATGGATACGCAGTATTTT. Protein product: CASSGGSMDTQYF.

The chain has TRBV28 and TRBJ1-4; 9 bases agree with TRBD1. J lost 4 bases, V lost 4 bases, and 13 bases had no gene match. The germline V gene encodes CDR1 MDHEN and CDR2 SYDVKM. This CDR3 has 18 residues. As DNA, the CDR3 is TGTGCCAGCAGTTCAGCCGGGACAGGGTTGCTTATTAATGAAAAACTGTTTTTT. It translates to CASSSAGTGLLINEKLFF.

This rearrangement joins TRBV10-2 to TRBJ2-4; D may match TRBD1 or TRBD2 (6 bases each). There are 13 residues in the CDR3. Germline V gene data show CDR1 as WSHSY and CDR2 as SAAADI. Trimming shortened V by 8 bases and J by 4 bases, and 12 bases separated the two germline ends. CDR3 residues: CASSRGEKNIQYF. The CDR3 DNA reads as TGCGCCAGCTCGAGGGGGGAGAAAAACATTCAGTACTTC.